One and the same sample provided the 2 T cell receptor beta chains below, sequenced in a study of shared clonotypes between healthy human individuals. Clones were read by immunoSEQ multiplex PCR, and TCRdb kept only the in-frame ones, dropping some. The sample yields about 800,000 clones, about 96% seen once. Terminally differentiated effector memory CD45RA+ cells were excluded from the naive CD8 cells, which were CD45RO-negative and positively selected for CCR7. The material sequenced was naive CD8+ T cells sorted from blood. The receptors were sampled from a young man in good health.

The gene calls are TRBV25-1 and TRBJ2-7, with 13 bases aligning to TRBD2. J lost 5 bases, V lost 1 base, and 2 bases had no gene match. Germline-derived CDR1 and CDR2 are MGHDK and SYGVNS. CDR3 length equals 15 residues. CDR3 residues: CASSESGLAGHEQYF. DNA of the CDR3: TGTGCCAGCAGTGAATCGGGACTAGCGGGACACGAGCAGTACTTC.

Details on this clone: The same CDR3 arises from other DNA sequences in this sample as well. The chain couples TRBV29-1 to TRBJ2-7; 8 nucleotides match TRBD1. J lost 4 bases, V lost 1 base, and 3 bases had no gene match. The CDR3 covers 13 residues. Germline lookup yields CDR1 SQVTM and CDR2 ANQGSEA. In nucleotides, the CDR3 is TGCAGCGTTGAAGGGACAGGGACTTACGAGCAGTACTTC. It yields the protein CSVEGTGTYEQYF.